This TCR beta chain is drawn from a study of CD8 T cells in Susac syndrome. With random hexamers, about 0.5 to 1 ug RNA was reverse transcribed. Amplification of TCR beta CDR3 was carried out by immunoSEQ multiplex PCR, which covered 54 Vbeta and 13 Jbeta segments. From the immunoSEQ multiplex PCR reads, TCRdb called clonotypes with MiXCR, one entry per CDR3 protein. The table has about 130,000 distinct CDR3 sequences, roughly 96% seen once. From blood CD8+ and CD4+ T cells, TCR beta sequences were generated. CD8+ and CD4+ T cells were negatively isolated; TEMRA cells were FACS-enriched. The clonotype was recovered from a human donor in good health. Sample: CD4+ T cells from PBMCs.

CDR3 nucleotides: TGTGCCAGCAGCTTAAGTAGGATGAACACCGGGGAGCTGTTTTTT. Its protein product is CASSLSRMNTGELFF. The chain combines TRBV7-2 with TRBJ2-2; D is unresolved. Trimming shortened V by 2 bases and J by 1 base, and 8 bases separated the two germline ends. In germline, CDR1 is SGHTA, CDR2 FQGNSA. This CDR3 spans 15 amino acids.